The present TCR beta chain was sequenced within a study of T cells in Graves' hyperthyroidism and ophthalmopathy. General study findings and limits: Patients with ophthalmopathy were separated from those with stable hyperthyroidism by a 13 V-J model.

V lost 0 bases to trimming and J lost 3 bases, with 10 bases between them. Germline V lookup: CDR1 SGDLS, CDR2 YYNGEE. The CDR3 is 15 residues long. RNA transcripts served as the template for amplifying TCR beta CDR3 regions. During a first-round RT-PCR of the TCR CDR3, the HTBI primer set was used. Via MiXCR, TCRdb re-called the multiplex PCR reads, giving one row per CDR3 protein. The table has 650,000 to 800,000 distinct CDR3 sequences, just under 45% seen once. Note on this clonotype: The antigen remains undetermined.

Exclusion of patients followed from uncontrolled infection, other autoimmune disease, pregnancy or lactation. Sequencing used peripheral blood or thyroid tissue (not recorded which). This receptor was taken from an adult man with Graves' disease, either hyperthyroidism or ophthalmopathy (not recorded which). The V and J genes are TRBV9 and TRBJ1-3, with D perhaps TRBD1 (5 bases). The CDR3 DNA reads as TGTGCCAGCAGCGTAGGGGCAGGGAGTGGAAACACCATATATTTT. This translates into CASSVGAGSGNTIYF.